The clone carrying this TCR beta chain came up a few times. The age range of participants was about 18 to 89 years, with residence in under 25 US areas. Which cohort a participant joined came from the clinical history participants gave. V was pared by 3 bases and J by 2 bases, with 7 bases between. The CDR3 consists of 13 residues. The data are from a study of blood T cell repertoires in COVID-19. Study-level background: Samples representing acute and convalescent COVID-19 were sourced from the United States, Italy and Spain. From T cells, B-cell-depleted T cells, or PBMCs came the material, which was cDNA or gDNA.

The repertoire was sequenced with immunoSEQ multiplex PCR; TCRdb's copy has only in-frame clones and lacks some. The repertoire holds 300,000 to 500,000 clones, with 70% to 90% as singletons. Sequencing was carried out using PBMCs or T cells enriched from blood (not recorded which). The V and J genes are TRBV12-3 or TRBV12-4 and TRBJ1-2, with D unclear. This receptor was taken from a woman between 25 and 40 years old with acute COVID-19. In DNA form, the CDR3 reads TGTGCCAGCAGTTTGGGCAGGAACTATGGCTACACCTTC. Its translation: CASSLGRNYGYTF.